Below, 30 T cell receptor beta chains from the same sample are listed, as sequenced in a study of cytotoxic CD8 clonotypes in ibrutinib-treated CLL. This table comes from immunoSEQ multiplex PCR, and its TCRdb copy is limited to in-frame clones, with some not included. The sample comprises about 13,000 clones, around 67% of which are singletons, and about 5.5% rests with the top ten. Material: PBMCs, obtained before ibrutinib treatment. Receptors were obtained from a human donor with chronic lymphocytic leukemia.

CDR3 residues: CASSALRGYTF. The CDR3 coding sequence is TGTGCCAGCAGCGCCCTACGTGGCTACACCTTC. The chain uses TRBV9 and TRBJ1-2, with no clear D. The germline V gene encodes CDR1 SGDLS and CDR2 YYNGEE. The CDR3 consists of 11 residues. V was trimmed by 3 bases and J by 7 bases, leaving 7 bases between them.

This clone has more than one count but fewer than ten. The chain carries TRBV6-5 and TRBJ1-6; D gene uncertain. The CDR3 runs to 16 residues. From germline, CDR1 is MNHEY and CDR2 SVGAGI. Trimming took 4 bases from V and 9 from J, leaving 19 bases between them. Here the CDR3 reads CASSSRVQLIGSPLHF. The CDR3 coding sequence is TGTGCCAGCAGTTCGCGGGTGCAGCTTATAGGTTCACCCCTCCACTTT.

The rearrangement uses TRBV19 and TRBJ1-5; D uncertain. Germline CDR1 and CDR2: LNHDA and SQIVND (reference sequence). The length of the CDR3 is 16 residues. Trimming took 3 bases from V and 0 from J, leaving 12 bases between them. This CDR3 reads CASSMGSHTSNQPQHF. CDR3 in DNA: TGTGCCAGTAGTATGGGTTCTCATACTAGCAATCAGCCCCAGCATTTT.

The CDR3 loop is CSATPDIEAFF. The CDR3 DNA reads as TGCAGTGCTACCCCCGACATTGAAGCTTTCTTT. V gene TRBV20-1 combines with J gene TRBJ1-1; no firm D call. V was pared by 4 bases and J by 7 bases, with 10 bases between. This CDR3 region has 11 residues. In germline, CDR1 is DFQATT, CDR2 SNEGSKA (reference sequence).

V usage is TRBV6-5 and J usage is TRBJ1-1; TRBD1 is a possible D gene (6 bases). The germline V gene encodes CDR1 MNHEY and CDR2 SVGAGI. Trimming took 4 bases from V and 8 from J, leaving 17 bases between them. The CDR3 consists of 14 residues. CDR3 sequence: CASSSLSGATEAFF. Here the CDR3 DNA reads TGTGCCAGCAGTTCCCTCTCAGGGGCCACCGAAGCTTTCTTT.

The chain's CDR3 is CAISAIDRVGWAFF. The CDR3 DNA sequence: TGTGCCATCAGTGCCATCGACAGGGTGGGTTGGGCTTTCTTT. The rearrangement uses TRBV10-3 and TRBJ1-1, with TRBD1 identical over 7 bases. Looked up from germline, CDR1 is ENHRY and CDR2 is SYGVKD. The ends lost 4 bases at V and 11 bases at J; junction bases unmatched: 13. This CDR3 spans 14 amino acids.

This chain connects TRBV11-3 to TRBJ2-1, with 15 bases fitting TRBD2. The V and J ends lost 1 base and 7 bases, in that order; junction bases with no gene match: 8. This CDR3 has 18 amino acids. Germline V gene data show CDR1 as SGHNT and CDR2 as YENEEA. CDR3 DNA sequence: TGTGCCAGCAGCTTAGCCGGGACTAGCGGGGGGCCTATGAATGAGCAGTTCTTC. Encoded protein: CASSLAGTSGGPMNEQFF.

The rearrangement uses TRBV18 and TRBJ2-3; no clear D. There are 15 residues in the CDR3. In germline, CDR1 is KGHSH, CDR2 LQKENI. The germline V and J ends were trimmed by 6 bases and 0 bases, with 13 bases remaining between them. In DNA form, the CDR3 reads TGTGCCAGCTCCTGGCCTGGACCTAGCACAGATACGCAGTATTTT. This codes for CASSWPGPSTDTQYF.

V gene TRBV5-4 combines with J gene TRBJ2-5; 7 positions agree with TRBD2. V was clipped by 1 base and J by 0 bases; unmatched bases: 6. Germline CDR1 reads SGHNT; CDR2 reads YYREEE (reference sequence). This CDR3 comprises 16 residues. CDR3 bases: TGTGCCAGCAGCTTGAGTAGCGGGCTGTACCAAGAGACCCAGTACTTC. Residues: CASSLSSGLYQETQYF.

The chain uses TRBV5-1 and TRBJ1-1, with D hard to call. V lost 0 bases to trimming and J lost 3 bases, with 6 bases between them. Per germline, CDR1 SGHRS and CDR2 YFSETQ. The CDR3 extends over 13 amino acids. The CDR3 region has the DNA TGCGCCAGCAGCTTGGAACCCGACACTGAAGCTTTCTTT. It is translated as CASSLEPDTEAFF.

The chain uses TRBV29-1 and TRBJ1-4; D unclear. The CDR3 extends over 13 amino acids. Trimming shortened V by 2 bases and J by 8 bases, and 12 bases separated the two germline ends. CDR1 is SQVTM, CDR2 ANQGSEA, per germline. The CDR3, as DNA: TGCAGCGTTGAATCGGACGTAGAAGAAAAACTGTTTTTT. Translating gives CSVESDVEEKLFF.

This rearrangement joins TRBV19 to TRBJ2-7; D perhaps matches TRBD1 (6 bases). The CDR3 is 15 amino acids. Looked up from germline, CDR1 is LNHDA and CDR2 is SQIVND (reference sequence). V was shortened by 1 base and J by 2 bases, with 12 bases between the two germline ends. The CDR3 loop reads CASSIGRDTPYEQYF. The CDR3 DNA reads TGTGCCAGTAGTATAGGTAGGGACACTCCCTACGAGCAGTACTTC.

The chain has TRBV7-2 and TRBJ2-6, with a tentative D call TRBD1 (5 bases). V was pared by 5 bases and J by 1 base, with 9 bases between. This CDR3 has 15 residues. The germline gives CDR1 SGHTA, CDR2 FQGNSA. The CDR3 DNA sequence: TGTGCCAGCAGCCAGGGCCTATCTGGGGCCAACGTCCTGACTTTC. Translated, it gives CASSQGLSGANVLTF.

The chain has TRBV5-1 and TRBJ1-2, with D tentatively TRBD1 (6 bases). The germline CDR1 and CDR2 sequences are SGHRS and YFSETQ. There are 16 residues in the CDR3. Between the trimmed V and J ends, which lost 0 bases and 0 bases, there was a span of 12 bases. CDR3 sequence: CASSLVSAGANYGYTF. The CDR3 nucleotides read TGCGCCAGCAGCTTGGTCTCTGCAGGGGCTAACTATGGCTACACCTTC.

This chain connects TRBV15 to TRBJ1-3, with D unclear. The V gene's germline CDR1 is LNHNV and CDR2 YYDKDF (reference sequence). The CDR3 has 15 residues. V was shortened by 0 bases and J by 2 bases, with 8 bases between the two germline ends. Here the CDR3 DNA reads TGTGCCACCAGCAGAGATACCGGGGCTGGAAACACCATATATTTT. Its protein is CATSRDTGAGNTIYF.

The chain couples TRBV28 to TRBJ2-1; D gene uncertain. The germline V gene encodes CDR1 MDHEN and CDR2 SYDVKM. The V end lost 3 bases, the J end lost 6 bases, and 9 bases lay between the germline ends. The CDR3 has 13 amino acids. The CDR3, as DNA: TGTGCCAGCAGTTTGGGGTGGACCAATGAGCAGTTCTTC. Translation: CASSLGWTNEQFF.

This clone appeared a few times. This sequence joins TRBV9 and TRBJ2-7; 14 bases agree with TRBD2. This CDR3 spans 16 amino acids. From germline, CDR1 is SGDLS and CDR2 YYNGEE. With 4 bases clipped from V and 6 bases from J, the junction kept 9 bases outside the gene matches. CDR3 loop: CASSPGLAGAAPEQYF. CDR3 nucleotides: TGTGCCAGCAGCCCGGGACTAGCGGGAGCCGCCCCCGAGCAGTACTTC.

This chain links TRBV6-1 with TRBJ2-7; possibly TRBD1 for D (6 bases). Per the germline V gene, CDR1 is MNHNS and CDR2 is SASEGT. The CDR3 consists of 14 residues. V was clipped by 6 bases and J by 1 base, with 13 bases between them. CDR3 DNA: TGTGCCAGCAGCCCAGGGGTGGGATCCTACGAGCAGTACTTC. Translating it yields CASSPGVGSYEQYF.

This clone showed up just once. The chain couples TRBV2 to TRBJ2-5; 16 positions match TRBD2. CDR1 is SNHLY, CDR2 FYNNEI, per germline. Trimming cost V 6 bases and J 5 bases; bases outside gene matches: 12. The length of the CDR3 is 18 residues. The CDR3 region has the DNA TGTGCCAGCAGCCCCGCCGGGACTAGCGGGGGGGCCTGGGAGACCCAGTACTTC. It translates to CASSPAGTSGGAWETQYF.

CDR3 coding DNA: TGTGCCAGTAGTCCCGCCGGCACCTACAATGAGCAGTTCTTC. Amino acids: CASSPAGTYNEQFF. The rearrangement uses TRBV19 and TRBJ2-1; the D is unclear. CDR3 length: 14 amino acids. Germline values: CDR1 LNHDA, CDR2 SQIVND (reference sequence). Trimming removed 5 bases at V and 2 bases at J, with 10 bases between.

CDR3 coding DNA: TGTGCCAGCAGCCCGGGGGGCCCCTCGATGAACACTGAAGCTTTCTTT. It codes for CASSPGGPSMNTEAFF. This chain joins TRBV5-4 and TRBJ1-1; TRBD1 might be the D (6 bases). This CDR3 is 16 amino acids long. In germline, CDR1 is SGHNT, CDR2 YYREEE (reference sequence). V lost 4 bases and J 0 bases, leaving 16 bases between the germline ends.

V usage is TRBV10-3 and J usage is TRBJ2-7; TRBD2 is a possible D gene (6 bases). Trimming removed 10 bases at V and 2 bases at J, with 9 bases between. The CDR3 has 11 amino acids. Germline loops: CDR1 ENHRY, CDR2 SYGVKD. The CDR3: CATREAYEQYF. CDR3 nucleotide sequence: TGTGCCACCAGGGAGGCCTACGAGCAGTACTTC.

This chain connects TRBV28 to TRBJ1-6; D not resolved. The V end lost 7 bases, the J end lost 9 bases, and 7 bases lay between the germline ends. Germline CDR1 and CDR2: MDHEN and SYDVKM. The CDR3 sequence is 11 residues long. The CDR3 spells CASTEGSPLHF. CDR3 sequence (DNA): TGTGCCAGCACTGAGGGTTCACCCCTCCACTTT.

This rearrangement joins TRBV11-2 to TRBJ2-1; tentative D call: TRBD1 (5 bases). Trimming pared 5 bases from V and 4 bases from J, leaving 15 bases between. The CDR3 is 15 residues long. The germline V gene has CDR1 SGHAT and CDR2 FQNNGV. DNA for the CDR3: TGTGCCAGCAGCCCTACGGCAGGGAAGTACAATGAGCAGTTCTTC. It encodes CASSPTAGKYNEQFF.

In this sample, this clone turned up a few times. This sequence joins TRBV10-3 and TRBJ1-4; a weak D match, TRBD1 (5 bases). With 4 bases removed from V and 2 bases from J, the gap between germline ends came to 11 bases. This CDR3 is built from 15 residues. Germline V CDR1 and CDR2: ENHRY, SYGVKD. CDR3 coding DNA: TGTGCCATCAGTGTAGGGACCGCGACTAATGAAAAACTGTTTTTT. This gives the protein CAISVGTATNEKLFF.

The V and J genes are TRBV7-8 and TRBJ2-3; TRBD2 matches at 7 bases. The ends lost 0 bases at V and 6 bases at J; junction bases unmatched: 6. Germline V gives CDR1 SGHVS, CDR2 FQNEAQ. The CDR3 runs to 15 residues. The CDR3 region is CASSLARGNRDTQYF. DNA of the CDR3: TGTGCCAGCAGCTTAGCGCGGGGGAACCGGGATACGCAGTATTTT.

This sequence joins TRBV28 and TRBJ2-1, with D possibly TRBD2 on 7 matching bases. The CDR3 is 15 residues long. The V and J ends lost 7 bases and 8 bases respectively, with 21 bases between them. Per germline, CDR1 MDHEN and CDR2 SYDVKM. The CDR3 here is CASISWGGAIHEQFF. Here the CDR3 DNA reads TGTGCCAGCATTTCTTGGGGGGGGGCCATCCATGAGCAGTTCTTC.

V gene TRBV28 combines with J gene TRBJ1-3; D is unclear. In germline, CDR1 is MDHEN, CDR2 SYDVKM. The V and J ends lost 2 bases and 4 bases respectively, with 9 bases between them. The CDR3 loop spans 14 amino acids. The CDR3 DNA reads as TGTGCCAGCAGTTTACCGCAACCCGGAAACACCATATATTTT. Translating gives CASSLPQPGNTIYF.

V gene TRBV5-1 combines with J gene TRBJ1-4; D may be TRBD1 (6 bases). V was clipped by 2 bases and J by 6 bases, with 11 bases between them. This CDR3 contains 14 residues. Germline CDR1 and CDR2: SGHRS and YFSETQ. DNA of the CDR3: TGCGCCAGCAGCTTCAACCGACAGGATGAAAAACTGTTTTTT. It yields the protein CASSFNRQDEKLFF. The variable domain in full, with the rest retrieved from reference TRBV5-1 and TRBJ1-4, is KAGVTQTPRYLIKTRGQQVTLSCSPISGHRSVSWYQQTPGQGLQFLFEYFSETQRNKGNFPGRFSGRQFSNSRSEMNVSTLELGDSALYLCASSFNRQDEKLFFGSGTQLSVL.

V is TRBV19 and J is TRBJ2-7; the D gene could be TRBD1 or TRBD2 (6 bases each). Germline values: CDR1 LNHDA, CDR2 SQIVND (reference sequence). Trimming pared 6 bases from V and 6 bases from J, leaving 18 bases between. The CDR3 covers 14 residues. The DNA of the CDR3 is TGTGCCAGTAGGACGGGGGCCTACCTAGGCGAGCAGTACTTC. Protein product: CASRTGAYLGEQYF.